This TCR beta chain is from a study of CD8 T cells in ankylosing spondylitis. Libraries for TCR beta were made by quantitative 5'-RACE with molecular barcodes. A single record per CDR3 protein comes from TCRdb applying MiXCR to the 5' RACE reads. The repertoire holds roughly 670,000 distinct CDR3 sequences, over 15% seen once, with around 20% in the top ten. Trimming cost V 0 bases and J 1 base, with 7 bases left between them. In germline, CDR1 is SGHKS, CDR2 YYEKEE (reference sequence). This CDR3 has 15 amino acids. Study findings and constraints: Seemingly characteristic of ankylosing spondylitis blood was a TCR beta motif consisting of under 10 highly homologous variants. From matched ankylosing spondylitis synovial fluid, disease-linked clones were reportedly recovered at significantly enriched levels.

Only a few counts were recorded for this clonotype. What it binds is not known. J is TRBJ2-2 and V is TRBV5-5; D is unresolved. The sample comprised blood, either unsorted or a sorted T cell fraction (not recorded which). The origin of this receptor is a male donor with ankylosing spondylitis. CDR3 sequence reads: CASSLEAVNTGELFF. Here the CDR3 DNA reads TGTGCCAGCAGCTTGGAAGCCGTGAACACCGGGGAGCTGTTTTTT.